Sequencing of this T cell receptor beta chain was carried out in a study of brain T cells in children with intractable seizures. The protocol was immunoSEQ multiplex PCR, while the TCRdb copy is restricted to in-frame clones and leaves out a portion. The sample has several thousand clones, over 65% seen once. The sequenced cases were selected for having the highest brain T cell transcript signatures. The germline V gene has CDR1 ENHRY and CDR2 SYGVKD. The CDR3 is made up of 13 amino acids. Losses at the gene ends were 8 bases for V and 10 bases for J; bases not matched to a gene: 10. The V gene is TRBV10-3, the J gene TRBJ1-4; 7 bases fit TRBD1. Source: resected brain tissue, taken at surgery. The source of this sequence is a girl aged 2-9 years with tuberous sclerosis and intractable seizures. CDR3 DNA sequence: TGTGCCATCTCCGGGACAGATTTGGGAAAACTGTTTTTT. It yields the protein CAISGTDLGKLFF.